Given below is one TCR beta chain in context. Antigen: not known. The data stem from a study of T-cell memory formation after mild COVID-19. Study in general: Clustering of TCRs was largely donor specific. Study results and caveats: The study found balanced CD4/CD8 in clones contracting day 15 to 85 and a CD4+ lean in later expanders.

With 0 bases removed from V and 3 bases from J, the gap between germline ends came to 6 bases. Germline assignment: CDR1 SGHRS and CDR2 YFSETQ. This CDR3 is 13 amino acids long. TCRdb ran MiXCR on the 5' RACE reads and lists one entry per CDR3 protein. Among roughly 600,000 distinct CDR3 sequences listed, more than 15% were seen once. The sample comprised PBMCs or a T cell subset sorted from them (not recorded which). The chain recombines TRBV5-1 with TRBJ1-1; D is uncertain. The clonotype originates from an adult woman who had mild COVID-19 (a few samples of this study predate the infection). Cell type and time point are not known. The CDR3 reads CASSLVPDTEAFF. As DNA, the CDR3 is TGCGCCAGCAGCTTGGTCCCGGACACTGAAGCTTTCTTT.